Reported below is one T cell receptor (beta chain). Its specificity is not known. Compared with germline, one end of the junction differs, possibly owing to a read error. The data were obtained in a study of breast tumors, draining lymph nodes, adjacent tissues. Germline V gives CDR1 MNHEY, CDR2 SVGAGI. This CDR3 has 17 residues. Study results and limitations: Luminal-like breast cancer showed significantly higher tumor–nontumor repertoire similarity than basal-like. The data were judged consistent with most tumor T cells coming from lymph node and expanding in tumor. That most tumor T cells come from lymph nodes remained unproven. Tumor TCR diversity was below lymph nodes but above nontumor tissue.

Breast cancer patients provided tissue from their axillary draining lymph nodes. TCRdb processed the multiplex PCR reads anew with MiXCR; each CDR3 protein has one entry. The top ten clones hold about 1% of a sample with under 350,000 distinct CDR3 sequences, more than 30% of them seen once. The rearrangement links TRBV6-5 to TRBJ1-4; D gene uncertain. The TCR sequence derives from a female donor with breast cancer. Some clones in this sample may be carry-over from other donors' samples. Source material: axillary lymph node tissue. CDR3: CAGSFPGATPTNEKLFF. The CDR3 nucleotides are TGTGCCGGCAGTTTCCCGGGAGCCACTCCAACTAATGAAAAACTGTTTTTT.